This T cell receptor beta chain appears in the sequencing data of a study of blood T cells in healthy people across ages. The CDR3 is 13 residues long. V gave up 5 bases and J gave up 9 bases; unmatched junction bases: 5. Turning to this clonotype: Its antigen remains unknown.

The authors ran a second PCR of about 7 to 12 cycles using a sample-barcoded 5' primer and a J-beta primer mix. Every individual sample yielded 3 million or more paired-end reads (each containing CDR3). TCRdb reanalysed the 5' RACE reads using MiXCR and keeps one entry per CDR3 protein. The sample includes about 1.6 million distinct CDR3 sequences, 30% to 40% of them seen just once. Notes on the study in general: The recorded TCR beta diversity per million T cells decreased in a roughly linear manner with age. More naive CD4+ cells and higher diversity marked long-lived donors relative to aged donors.

The chain carries TRBV12-3 or TRBV12-4 and TRBJ2-2; 8 nucleotides match TRBD2. This sequence was found in a woman in her 30s in good health. Sequenced material: blood. The CDR3 reads CASSARGGRELFF. The CDR3 bases are TGTGCCAGCAGTGCCCGGGGGGGTCGGGAGCTGTTTTTT.